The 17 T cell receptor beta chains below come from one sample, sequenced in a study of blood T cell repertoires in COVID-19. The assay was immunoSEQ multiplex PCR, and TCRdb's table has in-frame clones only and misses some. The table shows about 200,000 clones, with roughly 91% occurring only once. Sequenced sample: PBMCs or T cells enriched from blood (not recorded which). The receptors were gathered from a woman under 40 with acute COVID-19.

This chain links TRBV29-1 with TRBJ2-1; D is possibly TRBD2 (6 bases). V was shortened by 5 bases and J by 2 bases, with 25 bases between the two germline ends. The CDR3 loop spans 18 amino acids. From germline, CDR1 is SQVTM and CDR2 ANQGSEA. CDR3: CSVIPPGKEGMAYNEQFF. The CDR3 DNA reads TGCAGCGTTATCCCCCCAGGGAAGGAGGGGATGGCCTACAATGAGCAGTTCTTC.

DNA of the CDR3: TGTGCCAGAAGCTTTTTTTTACTCAGCCGGAGCCTAGGACTAGCGGTTCACAATGAGCAGTTCTTC. Encoded protein: CARSFFLLSRSLGLAVHNEQFF. This chain joins TRBV5-3 and TRBJ2-1; 10 bases align to TRBD2. TRBV5-3 is an ORF, with its function uncertain. There are 22 residues in the CDR3. V lost 2 bases, J lost 5 bases, and 25 bases stayed unmatched.

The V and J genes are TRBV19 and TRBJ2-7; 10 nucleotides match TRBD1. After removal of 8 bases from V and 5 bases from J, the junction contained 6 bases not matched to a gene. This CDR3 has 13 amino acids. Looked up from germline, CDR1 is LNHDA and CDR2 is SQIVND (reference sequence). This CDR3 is CASGDRGRDEQYF. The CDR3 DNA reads TGTGCCAGTGGGGACAGGGGACGCGACGAGCAGTACTTC.

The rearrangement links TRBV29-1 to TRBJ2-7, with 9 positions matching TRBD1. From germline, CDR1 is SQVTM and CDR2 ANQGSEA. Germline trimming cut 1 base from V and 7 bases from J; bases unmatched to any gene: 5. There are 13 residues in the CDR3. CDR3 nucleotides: TGCAGCGTTGAAGGGGACAGGGTGGAAGAGCAGTACTTC. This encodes CSVEGDRVEEQYF.

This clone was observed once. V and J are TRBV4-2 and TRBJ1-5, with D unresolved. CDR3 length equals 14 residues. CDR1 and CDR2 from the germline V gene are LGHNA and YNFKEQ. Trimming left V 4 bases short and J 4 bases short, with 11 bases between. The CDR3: CASSPDGSNQPQHF. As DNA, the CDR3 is TGTGCCAGCAGCCCAGACGGGTCGAATCAGCCCCAGCATTTT.

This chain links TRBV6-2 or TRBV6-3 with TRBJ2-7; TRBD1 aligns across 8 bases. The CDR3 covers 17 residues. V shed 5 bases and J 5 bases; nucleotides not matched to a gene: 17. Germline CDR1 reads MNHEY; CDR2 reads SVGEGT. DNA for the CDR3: TGTGCCAGCAGTGGACAGGGTTGGGGCGGTTTTGGGGACGAGCAGTACTTC. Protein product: CASSGQGWGGFGDEQYF.

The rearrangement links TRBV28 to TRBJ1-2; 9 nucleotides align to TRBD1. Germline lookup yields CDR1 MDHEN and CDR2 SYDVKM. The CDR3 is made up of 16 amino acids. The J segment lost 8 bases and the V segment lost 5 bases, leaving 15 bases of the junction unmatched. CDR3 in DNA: TGTGCCAGCAGTCCTCGGGACAGGGTAATCTTGGAGGGCTACACCTTC. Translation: CASSPRDRVILEGYTF.

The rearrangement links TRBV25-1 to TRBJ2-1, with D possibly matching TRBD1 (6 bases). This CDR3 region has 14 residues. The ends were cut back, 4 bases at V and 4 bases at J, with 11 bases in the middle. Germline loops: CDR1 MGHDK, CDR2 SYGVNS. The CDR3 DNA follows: TGTGCCAGCAGTGTTCAGGGGTTATACAATGAGCAGTTCTTC. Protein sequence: CASSVQGLYNEQFF.

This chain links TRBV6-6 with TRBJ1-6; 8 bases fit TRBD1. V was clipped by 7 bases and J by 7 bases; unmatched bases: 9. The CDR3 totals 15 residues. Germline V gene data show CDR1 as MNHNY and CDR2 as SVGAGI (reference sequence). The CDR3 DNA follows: TGTGCCAGCACCCGGACAGGGACGGGCAATTCACCCCTCCACTTT. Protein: CASTRTGTGNSPLHF.

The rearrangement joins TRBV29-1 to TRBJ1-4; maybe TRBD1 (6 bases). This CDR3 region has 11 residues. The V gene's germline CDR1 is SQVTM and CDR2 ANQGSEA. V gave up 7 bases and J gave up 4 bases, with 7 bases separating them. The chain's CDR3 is CSAGDNEKLFF. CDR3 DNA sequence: TGCAGCGCAGGGGATAATGAAAAACTGTTTTTT.

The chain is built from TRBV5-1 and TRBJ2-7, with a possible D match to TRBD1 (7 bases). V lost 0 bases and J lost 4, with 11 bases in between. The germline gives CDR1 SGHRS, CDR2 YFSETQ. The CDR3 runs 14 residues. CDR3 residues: CASSLEPGGYEQYF. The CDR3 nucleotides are TGCGCCAGCAGCTTGGAGCCAGGGGGGTACGAGCAGTACTTC.

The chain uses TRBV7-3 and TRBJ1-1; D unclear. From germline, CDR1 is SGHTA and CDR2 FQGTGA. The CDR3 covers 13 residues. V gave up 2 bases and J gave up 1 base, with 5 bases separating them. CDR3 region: CASSLGRNTEAFF. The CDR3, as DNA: TGTGCCAGCAGCTTAGGGAGGAACACTGAAGCTTTCTTT.

The CDR3 is CASSPDRHQPQHF. The CDR3 nucleotides are TGTGCCAGCAGCCCGGACAGACATCAGCCCCAGCATTTT. This chain connects TRBV7-2 to TRBJ1-5; tentatively, D is TRBD1 (6 bases). The germline CDR1 and CDR2 sequences are SGHTA and FQGNSA. Trimming pared 5 bases from V and 5 bases from J, leaving 10 bases between. The CDR3 runs 13 residues. The whole variable domain, remainder taken from reference TRBV7-2 and TRBJ1-5, is GAGVSQSPSNKVTEKGKDVELRCDPISGHTALYWYRQSLGQGLEFLIYFQGNSAPDKSGLPSDRFSAERTGGSVSTLTIQRTQQEDSAVYLCASSPDRHQPQHFGDGTRLSIL.

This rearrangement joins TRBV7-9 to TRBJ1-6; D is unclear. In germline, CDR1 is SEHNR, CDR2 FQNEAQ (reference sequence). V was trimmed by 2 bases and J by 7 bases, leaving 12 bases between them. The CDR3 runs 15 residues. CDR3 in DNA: TGTGCCAGCAGCTTACAAGAGCCGGGAAATTCACCCCTCCACTTT. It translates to CASSLQEPGNSPLHF.

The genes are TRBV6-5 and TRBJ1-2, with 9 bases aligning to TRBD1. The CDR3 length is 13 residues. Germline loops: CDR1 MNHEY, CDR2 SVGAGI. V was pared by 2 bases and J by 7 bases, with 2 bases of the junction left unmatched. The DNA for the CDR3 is TGTGCCAGCAGTTACGACAGGGGGGGTGGCTACACCTTC. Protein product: CASSYDRGGGYTF.

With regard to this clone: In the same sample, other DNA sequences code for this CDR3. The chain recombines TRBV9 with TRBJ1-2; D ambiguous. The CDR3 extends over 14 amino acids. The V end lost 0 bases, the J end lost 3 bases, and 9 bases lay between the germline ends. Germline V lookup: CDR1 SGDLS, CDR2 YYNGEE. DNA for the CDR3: TGTGCCAGCAGCGTAGGGGTGGCGGACTATGGCTACACCTTC. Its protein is CASSVGVADYGYTF.

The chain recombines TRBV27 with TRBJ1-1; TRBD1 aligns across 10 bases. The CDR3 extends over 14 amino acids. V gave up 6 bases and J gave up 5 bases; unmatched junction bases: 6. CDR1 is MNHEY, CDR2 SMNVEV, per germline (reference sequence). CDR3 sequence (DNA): TGTGCCAGCAGCCGGACAGGGGGGTGGACTGAAGCTTTCTTT. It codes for CASSRTGGWTEAFF.